Shown below are 23 T cell receptor beta chains from a single sample sequenced in a study of shared clonotypes between healthy human individuals. Only in-frame clones appear in the TCRdb table, and some are missing; sequencing was by immunoSEQ multiplex PCR. Among approximately 530,000 clones, 90% to 96% were seen once, and the ten largest hold approximately 0.067%. Sequenced: naive CD4+ T cells sorted from blood. The subset: CD45RA+ positively selected. These receptors all stem from a woman aged 30 to 39 in good health.

The V call is TRBV5-1, the J call TRBJ1-4, with a tentative D call TRBD1 (6 bases). Germline V gene sequence: CDR1 SGHRS, CDR2 YFSETQ. V was pared by 4 bases and J by 7 bases, with 17 bases between. The CDR3 loop spans 15 amino acids. CDR3 sequence: CASSPTGSGGEKLFF. CDR3 in DNA: TGCGCCAGCAGCCCAACAGGGAGCGGAGGTGAAAAACTGTTTTTT.

The chain employs TRBV7-2 and TRBJ2-7, with TRBD2 matching over 16 bases. The CDR3 has 14 amino acids. Germline CDR1 is SGHTA and CDR2 is FQGNSA. The V and J ends lost 2 bases and 12 bases, in that order; junction bases with no gene match: 4. Here the CDR3 reads CASSLLGLAGGLYF. The CDR3 coding sequence is TGTGCCAGCAGCTTACTGGGACTAGCGGGAGGGCTGTACTTC.

The chain recombines TRBV5-4 with TRBJ1-3; TRBD1 matches 10 bases. The CDR3 loop spans 16 amino acids. Trimming took 4 bases from V and 4 from J; bases not matched to a gene: 8. CDR1 and CDR2 (germline): SGHNT, YYREEE (reference sequence). The DNA of the CDR3 is TGTGCCAGCAGCCCCGGGACAGGGGTGGGAGGAAACACCATATATTTT. As protein: CASSPGTGVGGNTIYF.

This chain links TRBV15 with TRBJ2-3; 12 bases match TRBD2. Trimming cost V 0 bases and J 7 bases; bases outside gene matches: 8. CDR1 and CDR2 from the germline V gene are LNHNV and YYDKDF (reference sequence). The CDR3 contains 17 residues. The CDR3 spells CATSRDHPTSGSYTQYF. CDR3 coding DNA: TGTGCCACCAGCAGAGATCACCCGACTAGCGGGAGTTATACGCAGTATTTT.

The gene calls are TRBV5-1 and TRBJ2-7, with D perhaps TRBD2 (5 bases). The germline CDR1 and CDR2 sequences are SGHRS and YFSETQ. V was shortened by 1 base and J by 7 bases, with 18 bases between the two germline ends. This CDR3 has 15 residues. CDR3 bases: TGCGCCAGCAGCTTGTCGGCTCCGCCGGGGTGGGAGCAGTACTTC. Translated: CASSLSAPPGWEQYF. Complete variable domain (other parts from reference TRBV5-1 and TRBJ2-7): KAGVTQTPRYLIKTRGQQVTLSCSPISGHRSVSWYQQTPGQGLQFLFEYFSETQRNKGNFPGRFSGRQFSNSRSEMNVSTLELGDSALYLCASSLSAPPGWEQYFGPGTRLTVT.

This chain connects TRBV5-1 to TRBJ2-5; 10 bases are a match to TRBD2. CDR1 is SGHRS and CDR2 is YFSETQ in the germline V gene. J lost 2 bases, V lost 2 bases, and 3 bases had no gene match. There are 15 residues in the CDR3. CDR3 coding DNA: TGCGCCAGCAGCTTTAGCGGGGGGTGGCAAGAGACCCAGTACTTC. It codes for CASSFSGGWQETQYF.

This clone was detected once. The chain links TRBV30 to TRBJ1-1; D possibly corresponds to TRBD1 (6 bases). V was pared by 0 bases and J by 13 bases, with 21 bases between. The germline CDR1 and CDR2 sequences are GTSNPN and SVGIG (reference sequence). The CDR3 runs to 14 residues. The CDR3 DNA follows: TGTGCCTGGAGTGTATTACAGGGCCCCTCAAAATGTTTCTTT. It is translated as CAWSVLQGPSKCFF.

The chain uses TRBV7-3 and TRBJ1-2; TRBD1 aligns across 7 bases. The germline CDR1 and CDR2 sequences are SGHTA and FQGTGA. The CDR3 consists of 19 residues. V trimming: 7 bases; J trimming: 7 bases; junction bases outside the gene matches: 27. The CDR3 DNA is TGTGCCAGCAATCTGAAACGCGCTCTCTTAGGGGGCAATGTTGGTGGCTACACCTTC. The encoded protein is CASNLKRALLGGNVGGYTF.

V usage is TRBV5-1 and J usage is TRBJ1-4; D ambiguous. CDR1 and CDR2 (germline): SGHRS, YFSETQ. The CDR3 runs to 13 residues. V was cut by 5 bases and J by 6 bases, with 11 bases left in between. The CDR3 sequence is CASRRGDYEKLFF. The CDR3 bases are TGCGCCAGCAGGCGTGGGGATTATGAAAAACTGTTTTTT.

V gene TRBV25-1 combines with J gene TRBJ2-1, with a tentative D call TRBD2 (6 bases). Germline-derived CDR1 and CDR2 are MGHDK and SYGVNS. The CDR3 loop spans 14 amino acids. V was cut by 3 bases and J by 4 bases, with 10 bases left in between. In nucleotides, the CDR3 is TGTGCCAGCAGTGAGGCGGGGAGATACAATGAGCAGTTCTTC. As protein: CASSEAGRYNEQFF.

The J gene is TRBJ1-3, the V gene TRBV7-3; D unclear. The CDR3 is made up of 16 amino acids. V was pared by 5 bases and J by 2 bases, with 16 bases between. Germline V lookup: CDR1 SGHTA, CDR2 FQGTGA. The CDR3 is CASSIFIGVPGNTIYF. DNA of the CDR3: TGTGCCAGCAGCATCTTTATTGGGGTACCTGGAAACACCATATATTTT.

The chain recombines TRBV27 with TRBJ2-7; 9 bases agree with TRBD2. Per germline, CDR1 MNHEY and CDR2 SMNVEV (reference sequence). This CDR3 contains 13 residues. V trimming: 6 bases; J trimming: 3 bases; junction bases outside the gene matches: 3. CDR3 sequence (DNA): TGTGCCAGCAGACCTAGCGGGATCTACGAGCAGTACTTC. It specifies CASRPSGIYEQYF.

The rearrangement links TRBV7-6 to TRBJ2-3, with unresolved D. This CDR3 contains 15 residues. Germline CDR1 reads SGHVS; CDR2 reads FNYEAQ. V lost 0 bases, J lost 2 bases, and 9 bases lay in between. The CDR3 nucleotides are TGTGCCAGCAGCTTAGCGGGGTTGACCACAGATACGCAGTATTTT. This encodes CASSLAGLTTDTQYF. Looking up the rest from reference TRBV7-6 and TRBJ2-3 gives the full variable domain: GAGVSQSPRYKVTKRGQDVALRCDPISGHVSLYWYRQALGQGPEFLTYFNYEAQQDKSGLPNDRFSAERPEGSISTLTIQRTEQRDSAMYRCASSLAGLTTDTQYFGPGTRLTVL.

A single count supports this clone. The V gene is TRBV5-1, the J gene TRBJ2-5; 12 bases are shared with TRBD1. Per the germline V gene, CDR1 is SGHRS and CDR2 is YFSETQ. This CDR3 is 17 amino acids long. Trimming at V came to 3 bases and at J to 1 base, leaving 7 bases not matched to a gene. The chain's CDR3 is CASSSGTGGGSQETQYF. DNA for the CDR3: TGCGCCAGCAGCTCCGGGACAGGGGGCGGTTCCCAAGAGACCCAGTACTTC. The whole variable domain, remainder taken from reference TRBV5-1 and TRBJ2-5, is KAGVTQTPRYLIKTRGQQVTLSCSPISGHRSVSWYQQTPGQGLQFLFEYFSETQRNKGNFPGRFSGRQFSNSRSEMNVSTLELGDSALYLCASSSGTGGGSQETQYFGPGTRLLVL.

The rearrangement uses TRBV23-1 and TRBJ2-7; D remains ambiguous. TRBV23-1 is an ORF for which the function is uncertain. V dropped 7 bases and J dropped 0 bases, with 22 bases sitting between them. The CDR3 is made up of 17 amino acids. DNA of the CDR3: TGCGCCAGCACCAAACCCGTCGGGCGGAAGAGCTCCTACGAGCAGTACTTC. Encoded protein: CASTKPVGRKSSYEQYF.

The chain recombines TRBV7-9 with TRBJ2-7; 10 bases agree with TRBD2. CDR1 and CDR2 (germline): SEHNR, FQNEAQ (reference sequence). V was pared by 2 bases and J by 7 bases, with 8 bases of the junction left unmatched. The CDR3 has 15 residues. CDR3 in DNA: TGTGCCAGCAGCTTATCGTCTAGCGGGAGTGGAGAGCAGTACTTC. Translation gives CASSLSSSGSGEQYF.

A word on this clone: A read error may account for a junction end that differs from germline. The chain links TRBV28 to TRBJ2-1, with D possibly TRBD1 on 5 matching bases. Germline V CDR1 and CDR2: MDHEN, SYDVKM. The CDR3 is made up of 15 amino acids. In DNA, the CDR3 is TGTGCCAGCAGACCACAGGAACCCTCCCACAATGAGCAGTTCTTC. Encoded protein: CASRPQEPSHNEQFF.

The rearrangement joins TRBV21-1 to TRBJ2-7; TRBD1, as called in the table, went unchecked against the DNA. TRBV21-1 is labeled a pseudogene. The CDR3 covers 16 residues. CDR3 amino acids: CASSRMSRGPSPEQYF. In nucleotides, the CDR3 is TGTGCCAGCAGCAGAATGTCCAGGGGCCCCTCCCCCGAGCAGTACTTC.

The chain combines TRBV4-2 with TRBJ1-4; D not resolved. Trimming took 4 bases from V and 4 from J, leaving 19 bases between them. This CDR3 spans 17 amino acids. Per the germline V gene, CDR1 is LGHNA and CDR2 is YNFKEQ. CDR3 region: CASSPTGGIQNNEKLFF. CDR3 in DNA: TGTGCCAGCAGCCCAACCGGCGGGATACAAAATAATGAAAAACTGTTTTTT.

The CDR3 reads CASSQDRLAGATGELFF. The CDR3 bases are TGCGCCAGCAGCCAAGATCGACTAGCGGGAGCAACCGGGGAGCTGTTTTTT. V and J are TRBV4-1 and TRBJ2-2, with 12 bases matching TRBD2. Germline V CDR1 and CDR2: MGHRA, YSYEKL. V trimming: 0 bases; J trimming: 5 bases; junction bases outside the gene matches: 4. The length of the CDR3 is 17 residues.

The rearrangement uses TRBV4-1 and TRBJ2-6; 9 bases agree with TRBD1. The CDR3 runs 17 residues. Per the germline V gene, CDR1 is MGHRA and CDR2 is YSYEKL. Trimming at V came to 1 base and at J to 1 base, leaving 2 bases not matched to a gene. The CDR3 bases are TGCGCCAGCAGCCAAGGGGACAGGGCTTCTGGGGCCAACGTCCTGACTTTC. Protein: CASSQGDRASGANVLTF.

This clone has just one count. J is TRBJ1-2 and V is TRBV25-1; D is undetermined. Trimming pared 5 bases from V and 8 bases from J, leaving 12 bases between. Germline V gene data show CDR1 as MGHDK and CDR2 as SYGVNS. The CDR3 runs 12 residues. CDR3 sequence reads: CASSPEGGGYTF. CDR3 nucleotides: TGTGCCAGCAGTCCAGAGGGTGGAGGCTACACCTTC.

V is TRBV27 and J is TRBJ2-7; 11 nucleotides line up with TRBD2. J was trimmed by 7 bases and V by 4 bases; bases with no gene match: 12. This CDR3 comprises 16 residues. Germline assignment: CDR1 MNHEY and CDR2 SMNVEV (reference sequence). In nucleotides, the CDR3 is TGTGCCAGCAGTTCCACCTCACTAGCGGGAGCGCGGGAGCAGTACTTC. This sequence encodes CASSSTSLAGAREQYF.